The rows below give T cell receptor beta chains drawn from one sample of a study of identical twins. TCRdb fed the 5' RACE reads into MiXCR, producing one record per CDR3 protein. This table holds about 530,000 distinct CDR3 sequences, over 12% found once. These records were also assigned to another study, of yellow fever vaccine responses in identical twins.

Sequencing was done on a sample of CD4+ T cells sorted from blood. The receptors come from a woman under 30 in good health. Both conserved end residues are trimmed from each CDR3.

V gene | CDR3 protein
TRBV12-3/TRBV12-4 | ASSSSPDRTAPLH
TRBV4-1 | ASSQFPDSTDTQY
TRBV10-3 | AINQLAGSTDTQY
TRBV5-1 | ASSFGGDNNEQF
TRBV29-1 | SVEDDPTGTNYNEQF
TRBV28 | ASRRGGIYSSYT
TRBV5-1 | ASSPGTGLNPREQY
TRBV4-1 | ASTATWGTSGGDNEQF
TRBV27 | ASSYDGQGRTIY
TRBV12-3/TRBV12-4 | ASKSPGPLIYEQY
TRBV5-1 | ASSFQGRGPSDTQY
TRBV12-3/TRBV12-4 | ASSLDRVAGARETQY
TRBV29-1 | SVVGVEVRGSYEQY
TRBV5-1 | ASSLLAGAGAYEQY
TRBV5-1 | ASSHGTGVVNEQF
TRBV9 | ASSVLGNTEAF
TRBV28 | ASSIPTQGWAEQY
TRBV7-9 | ASSSSGSGDEQF
TRBV25-1 | ASSVGTAKNIQY
TRBV20-1 | SATRLAGVVNEQF
TRBV12-3/TRBV12-4 | ASSLSSTSTY
TRBV2 | ASSEESSGANVLT
TRBV29-1 | SVVPGLAGAGEQY
TRBV12-3/TRBV12-4 | ASSFQLAGETQY
TRBV7-8 | ASSLASLISKDNEQF
TRBV6-5 | ASSYSGTYNEQF
TRBV12-3/TRBV12-4 | ASSPSPRADYGYT
TRBV20-1 | SAGKREGQETQY
TRBV12-3/TRBV12-4 | ASGMGQGGEAF
TRBV15 | ATSRGAGGPETQY
TRBV10-3 | AISRQGDGYT
TRBV2 | ASSEETGGTSPLH
TRBV27 | ASSPSPGLAKNIQY
TRBV20-1 | SAAGTVSTDTQY
TRBV5-1 | ASSFNTQQGNEQF